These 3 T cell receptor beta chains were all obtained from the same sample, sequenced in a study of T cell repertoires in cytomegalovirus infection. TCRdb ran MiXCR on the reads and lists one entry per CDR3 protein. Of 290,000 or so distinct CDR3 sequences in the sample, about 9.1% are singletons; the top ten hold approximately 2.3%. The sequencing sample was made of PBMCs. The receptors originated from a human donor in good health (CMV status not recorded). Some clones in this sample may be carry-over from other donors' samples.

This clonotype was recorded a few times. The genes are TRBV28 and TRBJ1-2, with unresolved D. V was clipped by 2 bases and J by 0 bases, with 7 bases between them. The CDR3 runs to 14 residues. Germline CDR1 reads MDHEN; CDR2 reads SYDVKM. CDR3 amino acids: CASSLDPSNYGYTF. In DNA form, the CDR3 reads TGTGCCAGCAGTTTAGACCCATCTAACTATGGCTACACCTTC.

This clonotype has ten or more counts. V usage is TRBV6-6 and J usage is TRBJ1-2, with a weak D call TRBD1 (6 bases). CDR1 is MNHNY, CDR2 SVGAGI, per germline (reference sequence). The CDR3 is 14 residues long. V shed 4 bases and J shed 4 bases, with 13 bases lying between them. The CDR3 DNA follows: TGTGCCAGCAGTTTGGGTGACAGGAGCTATGGCTACACCTTC. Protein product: CASSLGDRSYGYTF.

The chain's CDR3 is CATSRDQGLSQPQHF. The CDR3 DNA reads TGTGCCACCAGCAGAGACCAGGGACTGAGTCAGCCCCAGCATTTT. The V gene is TRBV15, the J gene TRBJ1-5, with D possibly being TRBD1 (5 bases). Trimming shortened V by 0 bases and J by 6 bases, and 12 bases separated the two germline ends. This CDR3 spans 15 amino acids. CDR1 is LNHNV and CDR2 is YYDKDF in the germline V gene (reference sequence).